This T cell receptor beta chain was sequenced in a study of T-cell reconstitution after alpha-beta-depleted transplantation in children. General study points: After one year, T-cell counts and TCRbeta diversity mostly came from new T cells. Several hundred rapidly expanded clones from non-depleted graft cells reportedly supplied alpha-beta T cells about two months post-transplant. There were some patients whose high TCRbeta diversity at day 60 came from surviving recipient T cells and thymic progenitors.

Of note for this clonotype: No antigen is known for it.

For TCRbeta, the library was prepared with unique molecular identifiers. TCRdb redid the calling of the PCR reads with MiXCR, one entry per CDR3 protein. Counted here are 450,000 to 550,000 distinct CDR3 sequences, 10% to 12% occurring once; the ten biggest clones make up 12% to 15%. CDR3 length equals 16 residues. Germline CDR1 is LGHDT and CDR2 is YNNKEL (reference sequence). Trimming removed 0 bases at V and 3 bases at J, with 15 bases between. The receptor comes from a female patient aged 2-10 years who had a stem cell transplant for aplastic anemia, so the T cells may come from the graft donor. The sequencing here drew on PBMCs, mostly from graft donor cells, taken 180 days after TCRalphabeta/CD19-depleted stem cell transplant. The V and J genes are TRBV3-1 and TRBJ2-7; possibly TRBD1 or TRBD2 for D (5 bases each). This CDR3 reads CASSQDPSEGLYEQYF. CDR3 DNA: TGTGCCAGCAGCCAAGATCCCTCCGAGGGGCTCTACGAGCAGTACTTC.